The rows below give T cell receptor beta chains drawn from one sample of a study of blood T cell repertoires in COVID-19. Generated by immunoSEQ multiplex PCR, the TCRdb table keeps only in-frame clones and is missing some. Among 250,000 or so clones listed, 80% to 90% were seen once. Sequencing input: peripheral blood. All receptors come from a man in his sixties with acute or convalescent COVID-19. Each CDR3 is given with its conserved first and last residue. Fields, in order: clone size, D gene, V gene, J gene, CDR3 DNA, CDR3 protein. D genes are given only for firm matches. The size entry is marked missing in some rows and otherwise reads once, few, many or a size class.

size: few; D: NA; V: TRBV5-1; J: TRBJ2-3; DNA: TGCGCCAGCAGCCCCGGCACAGATACGCAGTATTTT; CDR3: CASSPGTDTQYF
size: NA; D: TRBD1; V: TRBV18; J: TRBJ1-2; DNA: TGTGCCAGCTCACAAGGACAGGGTTATGGCTACACCTTC; CDR3: CASSQGQGYGYTF
size: NA; D: TRBD2; V: TRBV4-2; J: TRBJ2-3; DNA: TGTGCCAGCAGCCAAGAGGCTAGCGGGAGGAAAGATACGCAGTATTTT; CDR3: CASSQEASGRKDTQYF
size: NA; D: NA; V: TRBV7-2; J: TRBJ1-5; DNA: TGTGCCAGCAGCGTGGGGCGCTCAGCCAATCAGCCCCAGCATTTT; CDR3: CASSVGRSANQPQHF
size: NA; D: TRBD2; V: TRBV29-1; J: TRBJ2-1; DNA: TGCAGCGTTGGACTAGCGGGTACCTACAATGAGCAGTTCTTC; CDR3: CSVGLAGTYNEQFF
size: NA; D: TRBD2; V: TRBV6-5; J: TRBJ2-3; DNA: TGTGCCAGCAGTCCCTTCGGGGGGAGCACAGATACGCAGTATTTT; CDR3: CASSPFGGSTDTQYF
size: NA; D: TRBD1; V: TRBV19; J: TRBJ2-7; DNA: TGTGCCAGTAGTACCCAGACAGGGGTGGTGCAGTACTTC; CDR3: CASSTQTGVVQYF
size: NA; D: TRBD1; V: TRBV5-1; J: TRBJ2-7; DNA: TGCGCCAGCAGCAACACCGGGACAGGGGTCTACGAGCAGTACTTC; CDR3: CASSNTGTGVYEQYF
size: NA; D: NA; V: TRBV7-2; J: TRBJ1-5; DNA: TGTGCCAGCAGCTTAGCAGGGGCAAATCAGCCCCAGCATTTT; CDR3: CASSLAGANQPQHF
size: NA; D: TRBD1; V: TRBV10-3; J: TRBJ2-2; DNA: TGTGCCATCAGCCGCCGGACAGGGAGCACCGGGGAGCTGTTTTTT; CDR3: CAISRRTGSTGELFF
size: NA; D: NA; V: TRBV5-4; J: TRBJ2-7; DNA: TGTGCCAGCAGCCCGGACGGGAGCCGCGAGCAGTACTTC; CDR3: CASSPDGSREQYF
size: NA; D: NA; V: TRBV29-1; J: TRBJ2-3; DNA: TGCAGCGCCCGTCCGTCTGATACGCAGTATTTT; CDR3: CSARPSDTQYF
size: NA; D: TRBD1; V: TRBV6-5; J: TRBJ1-2; DNA: TGTGCCAGCAGTCAGGGGGTCTACTATGGCTACACCTTC; CDR3: CASSQGVYYGYTF
size: NA; D: NA; V: TRBV29-1; J: TRBJ2-1; DNA: TGCAGCGGAGGCCAAGACCACAATGAGCAGTTCTTC; CDR3: CSGGQDHNEQFF
size: NA; D: NA; V: TRBV2; J: TRBJ2-7; DNA: TGTGCCAGCAGTGAAGCGCTCCGGGGGGCGCTGGGCGAGCAGTACTTC; CDR3: CASSEALRGALGEQYF
size: NA; D: TRBD1; V: TRBV30; J: TRBJ1-1; DNA: TGTGCCTGGGACGGACAGGGGGCGAACACTGAAGCTTTCTTT; CDR3: CAWDGQGANTEAFF
size: few; D: TRBD1; V: TRBV19; J: TRBJ1-4; DNA: TGTGCCACCCAGGGACAGTATGGGACTAATGAAAAACTGTTTTTT; CDR3: CATQGQYGTNEKLFF
size: once; D: TRBD1; V: TRBV18; J: TRBJ1-1; DNA: TGTGCCAGCTCACTGGGAAGGACAGGGCGGACTGAAGCTTTCTTT; CDR3: CASSLGRTGRTEAFF
size: NA; D: NA; V: TRBV11-2; J: TRBJ2-7; DNA: TGTGCCAGCAGCTTAGACTGGGGGCAGGTCCTTTCCAGCTACGAGCAGTACTTC; CDR3: CASSLDWGQVLSSYEQYF
size: NA; D: TRBD1; V: TRBV4-2; J: TRBJ2-2; DNA: TGTGCCAGCAGCCAAGTTTCGGGGACAGGGCCCCCCGGGGAGCTGTTTTTT; CDR3: CASSQVSGTGPPGELFF
size: NA; D: NA; V: TRBV10-1; J: TRBJ1-1; DNA: TGCGCCAGCAGTGGCCCTAACAGGGTTAAGAACACTGAAGCTTTCTTT; CDR3: CASSGPNRVKNTEAFF
size: NA; D: NA; V: TRBV27; J: TRBJ2-5; DNA: TGTGCCAGCAGTACAGGGCCGTTACAAGAGACCCAGTACTTC; CDR3: CASSTGPLQETQYF
size: NA; D: TRBD1; V: TRBV18; J: TRBJ1-2; DNA: TGTGCCAGCTCACCACTCCCCGCGGTGTACAGGGGGGGCGGCTACACCTTC; CDR3: CASSPLPAVYRGGGYTF
size: NA; D: TRBD2; V: TRBV2; J: TRBJ2-3; DNA: TGTGCCAGCAGGTCCTCTCGTGTCGGGGGGGCGGCAGATACGCAGTATTTT; CDR3: CASRSSRVGGAADTQYF
size: NA; D: TRBD1; V: TRBV20-1; J: TRBJ1-2; DNA: TGCAGTGCTAGTGATCGGACAGGGACAGCGCAGTATGGCTACACCTTC; CDR3: CSASDRTGTAQYGYTF
size: NA; D: NA; V: TRBV7-9; J: TRBJ2-3; DNA: TGTGCCAGCAGCTTAGCGCCCGGTAGCACAGATACGCAGTATTTT; CDR3: CASSLAPGSTDTQYF
size: NA; D: NA; V: TRBV30; J: TRBJ2-5; DNA: TGTGCCTGGAGTGTACTAAGGGAGACCCAGTACTTC; CDR3: CAWSVLRETQYF
size: NA; D: TRBD1; V: TRBV4-1; J: TRBJ2-6; DNA: TGCGCCAGCAGCCGCTTGTCCCGGGACAGCTCTGGGGCCAACGTCCTGACTTTC; CDR3: CASSRLSRDSSGANVLTF
size: NA; D: NA; V: TRBV20-1; J: TRBJ2-5; DNA: TGCAGTGCTAGAAAGGGGTGGACCCAGTACTTC; CDR3: CSARKGWTQYF
size: NA; D: TRBD1; V: TRBV28; J: TRBJ2-7; DNA: TGTGCCAGCGAGACAGGGGCCTCCTCCTCCTACGAGCAGTACTTC; CDR3: CASETGASSSYEQYF
size: NA; D: TRBD1; V: TRBV30; J: TRBJ2-7; DNA: TGTGCCCTGTTGACAGGGGTTACCTACGAGCAGTACTTC; CDR3: CALLTGVTYEQYF
size: NA; D: TRBD1; V: TRBV5-8; J: TRBJ2-7; DNA: TGTGCCAGCAGCTTTGAGGGGGCTTGGGGGTACGAGCAGTACTTC; CDR3: CASSFEGAWGYEQYF
size: once; D: TRBD1; V: TRBV5-1; J: TRBJ1-2; DNA: TGCGCCAGCAGCTTGATTCAGGCGGCAGGGGGCGACGTACTAGATGGCTACACCTTC; CDR3: CASSLIQAAGGDVLDGYTF
size: NA; D: TRBD2; V: TRBV9; J: TRBJ2-5; DNA: TGTGCCAGCAGCGTTAGCGGGACCCAAGAGACCCAGTACTTC; CDR3: CASSVSGTQETQYF
size: NA; D: NA; V: TRBV5-1; J: TRBJ1-2; DNA: TGCGCCAGCAGCTTTAACCCGGCGGGGACGGATGGCTACACCTTC; CDR3: CASSFNPAGTDGYTF
size: NA; D: TRBD1; V: TRBV9; J: TRBJ1-4; DNA: TGTGCCAGCAGCGTCCGGGACAGGGGTGGCGAAAAACTGTTTTTT; CDR3: CASSVRDRGGEKLFF
size: NA; D: NA; V: TRBV7-6; J: TRBJ2-7; DNA: TGTGCCAGCAGCCCCACGAAGGGGCTACTTTACGAGCAGTACTTC; CDR3: CASSPTKGLLYEQYF
size: NA; D: NA; V: TRBV19; J: TRBJ1-1; DNA: TGTGCCAGTAGTCCCAGGGGACACCTTCGAGCTTTCTTT; CDR3: CASSPRGHLRAFF
size: NA; D: NA; V: TRBV12-3/TRBV12-4; J: TRBJ1-6; DNA: TGTGCCAGCAGTTTTTTCCGAGGACCCCTCCACTTT; CDR3: CASSFFRGPLHF
size: NA; D: TRBD1; V: TRBV3-1/TRBV3-2; J: TRBJ2-3; DNA: TGTGCCAGCAGTCTTGGGGCAGGACAGGGTACGCAGTATTTT; CDR3: CASSLGAGQGTQYF
size: NA; D: NA; V: TRBV4-3; J: TRBJ1-6; DNA: TGCGCCAGCAGCCAAGGCCGCGTTAGTGAATCACCCCTCCACTTT; CDR3: CASSQGRVSESPLHF
size: NA; D: TRBD1; V: TRBV27; J: TRBJ1-2; DNA: TGTGCCAGCAGTTTAGGACAGGGGGCGCGGCACTATGGCTACACCTTC; CDR3: CASSLGQGARHYGYTF
size: NA; D: NA; V: TRBV19; J: TRBJ2-2; DNA: TGTGCCAGTAGTGATCGGGTCGTCCTCAGGGTCACCGGGGAGCTGTTTTTT; CDR3: CASSDRVVLRVTGELFF
size: NA; D: TRBD2; V: TRBV11-2; J: TRBJ2-7; DNA: TGTGCCAGCATCGAACCCGGGACTAGCGACGAGCAGTACTTC; CDR3: CASIEPGTSDEQYF
size: NA; D: TRBD2; V: TRBV19; J: TRBJ2-5; DNA: TGTGCCAGTAGTATAGATCCGACTAGCCGGGAGACCCAGTACTTC; CDR3: CASSIDPTSRETQYF
size: NA; D: NA; V: TRBV5-1; J: TRBJ2-5; DNA: TGCGCCAGCAGCAATGGACAGTTCCAAGAGACCCAGTACTTC; CDR3: CASSNGQFQETQYF